This T cell receptor (beta chain) derives from a study of T-cell memory formation after mild COVID-19. Study information: Across donors, TCR clusters were largely donor specific.

UMIs and sample barcodes were carried by the TCR alpha and TCR beta cDNA libraries that 5'RACE produced using constant-segment primers. Each CDR3 protein gets one entry after TCRdb re-called the 5' RACE reads with MiXCR. The data hold 100,000 to 150,000 distinct CDR3 sequences, with less than 6.5% observed a single time. Trimming removed 5 bases from V and 0 bases from J, with 14 bases in between. CDR1 is MNHNS and CDR2 is SASEGT in the germline V gene. This CDR3 has 16 residues. This clonotype was seen a few times. The chain carries TRBV6-1 and TRBJ2-1; D tentatively fits TRBD1 or TRBD2 (5 bases each). This clonotype was sampled from an adult woman who had mild COVID-19 (a few samples of this study predate the infection). Cell type and time point are not known. The sequenced sample was PBMCs or a T cell subset sorted from them (not recorded which). In DNA form, the CDR3 reads TGTGCCAGCAGTAGCCGGGACGTCGGCTCCTACAATGAGCAGTTCTTC. This translates into CASSSRDVGSYNEQFF.